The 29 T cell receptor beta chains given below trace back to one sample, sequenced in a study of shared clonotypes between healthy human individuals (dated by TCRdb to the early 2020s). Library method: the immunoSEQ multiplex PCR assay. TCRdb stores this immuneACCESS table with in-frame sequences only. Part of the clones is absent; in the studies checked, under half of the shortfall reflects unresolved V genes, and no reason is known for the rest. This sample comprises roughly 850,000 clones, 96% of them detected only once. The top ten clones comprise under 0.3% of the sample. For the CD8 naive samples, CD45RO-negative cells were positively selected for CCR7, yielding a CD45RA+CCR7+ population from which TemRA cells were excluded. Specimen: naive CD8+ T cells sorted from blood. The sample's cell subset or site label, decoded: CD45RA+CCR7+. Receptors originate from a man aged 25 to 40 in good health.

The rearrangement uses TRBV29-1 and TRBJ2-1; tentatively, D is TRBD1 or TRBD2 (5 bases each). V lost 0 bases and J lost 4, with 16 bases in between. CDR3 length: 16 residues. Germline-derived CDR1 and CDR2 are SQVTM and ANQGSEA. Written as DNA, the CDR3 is TGCAGCGTTGAAGAGTTTGGCAGGGAGAGGTACAATGAGCAGTTCTTC. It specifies CSVEEFGRERYNEQFF.

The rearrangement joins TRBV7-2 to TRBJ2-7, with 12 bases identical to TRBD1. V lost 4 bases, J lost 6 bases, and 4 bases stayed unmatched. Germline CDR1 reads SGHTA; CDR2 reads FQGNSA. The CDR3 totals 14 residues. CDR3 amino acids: CASSSGQGAPEQYF. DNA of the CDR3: TGTGCCAGCAGCTCGGGACAGGGGGCGCCCGAGCAGTACTTC.

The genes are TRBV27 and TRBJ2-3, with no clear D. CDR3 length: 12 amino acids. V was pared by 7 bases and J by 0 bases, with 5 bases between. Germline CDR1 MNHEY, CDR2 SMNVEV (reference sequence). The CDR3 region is CASTASTDTQYF. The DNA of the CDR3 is TGTGCCAGCACGGCTAGCACAGATACGCAGTATTTT.

CDR3 bases: TGTGCCAGCAGCTTGGGGGGGCTAGCGAGCAATGAGCAGTTCTTC. This gives the protein CASSLGGLASNEQFF. V usage is TRBV5-8 and J usage is TRBJ2-1, with D tentatively TRBD1 or TRBD2 (6 bases each). V dropped 0 bases and J dropped 6 bases, with 13 bases sitting between them. Germline CDR1 SGHTS, CDR2 YDEGEE. The CDR3 loop spans 15 amino acids.

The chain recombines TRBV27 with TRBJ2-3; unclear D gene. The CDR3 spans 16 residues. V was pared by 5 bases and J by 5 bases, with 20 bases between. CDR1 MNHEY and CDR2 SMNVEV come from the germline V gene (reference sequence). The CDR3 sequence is CASSPRNNEARDTQYF. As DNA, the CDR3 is TGTGCCAGCAGTCCCAGGAACAACGAGGCGAGAGATACGCAGTATTTT.

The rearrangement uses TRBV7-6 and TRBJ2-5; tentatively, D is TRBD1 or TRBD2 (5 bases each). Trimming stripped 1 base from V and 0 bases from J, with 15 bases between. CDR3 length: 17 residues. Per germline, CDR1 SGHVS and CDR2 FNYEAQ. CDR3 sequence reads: CASSLESIGTYQETQYF. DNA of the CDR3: TGTGCCAGCAGCTTAGAATCAATAGGGACGTACCAAGAGACCCAGTACTTC.

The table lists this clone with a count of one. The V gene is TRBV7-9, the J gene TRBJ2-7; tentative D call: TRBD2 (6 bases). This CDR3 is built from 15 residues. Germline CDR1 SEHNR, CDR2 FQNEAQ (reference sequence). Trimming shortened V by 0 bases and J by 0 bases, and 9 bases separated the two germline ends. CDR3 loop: CASSLAPEGSYEQYF. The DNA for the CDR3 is TGTGCCAGCAGCTTAGCGCCGGAGGGCTCCTACGAGCAGTACTTC.

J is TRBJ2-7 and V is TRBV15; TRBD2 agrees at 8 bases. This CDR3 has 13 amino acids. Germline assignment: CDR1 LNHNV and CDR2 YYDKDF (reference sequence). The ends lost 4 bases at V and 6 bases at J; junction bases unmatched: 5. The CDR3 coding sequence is TGTGCCACCAGCATACTAGCGGAAAGCGAGCAGTACTTC. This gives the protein CATSILAESEQYF. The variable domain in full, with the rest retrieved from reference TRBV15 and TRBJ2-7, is DAMVIQNPRYQVTQFGKPVTLSCSQTLNHNVMYWYQQKSSQAPKLLFHYYDKDFNNEADTPDNFQSRRPNTSFCFLDIRSPGLGDTAMYLCATSILAESEQYFGPGTRLTVT.

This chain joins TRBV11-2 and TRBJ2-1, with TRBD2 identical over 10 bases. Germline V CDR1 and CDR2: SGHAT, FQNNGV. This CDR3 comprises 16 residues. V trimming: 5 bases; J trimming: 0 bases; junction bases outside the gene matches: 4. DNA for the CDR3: TGTGCCAGCAGCCATGCTAGCGGGAGCTCCTACAATGAGCAGTTCTTC. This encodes CASSHASGSSYNEQFF.

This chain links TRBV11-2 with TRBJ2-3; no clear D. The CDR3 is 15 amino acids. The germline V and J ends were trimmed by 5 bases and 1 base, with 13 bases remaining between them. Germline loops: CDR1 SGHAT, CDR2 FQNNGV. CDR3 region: CASSPRLTGTDTQYF. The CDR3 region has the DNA TGTGCCAGCAGCCCCAGGCTAACCGGCACAGATACGCAGTATTTT.

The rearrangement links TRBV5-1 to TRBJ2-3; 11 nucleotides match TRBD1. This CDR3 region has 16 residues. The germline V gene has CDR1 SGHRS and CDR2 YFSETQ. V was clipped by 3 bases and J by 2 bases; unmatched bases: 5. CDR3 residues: CASSWGQGEFTDTQYF. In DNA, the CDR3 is TGCGCCAGCAGCTGGGGACAGGGGGAATTCACAGATACGCAGTATTTT.

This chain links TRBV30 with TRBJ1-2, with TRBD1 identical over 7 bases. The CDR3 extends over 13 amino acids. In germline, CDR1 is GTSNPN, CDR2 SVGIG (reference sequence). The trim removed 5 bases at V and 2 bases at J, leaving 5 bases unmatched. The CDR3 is CAWPKQGNYGYTF. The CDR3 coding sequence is TGTGCCTGGCCAAAACAGGGGAACTATGGCTACACCTTC.

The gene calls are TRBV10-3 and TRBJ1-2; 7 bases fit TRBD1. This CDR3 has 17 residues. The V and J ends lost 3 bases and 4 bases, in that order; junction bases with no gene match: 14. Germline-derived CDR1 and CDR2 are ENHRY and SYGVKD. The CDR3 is CAISDPGQQFTIYGYTF. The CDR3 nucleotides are TGTGCCATCAGTGACCCGGGACAGCAATTCACCATCTATGGCTACACCTTC.

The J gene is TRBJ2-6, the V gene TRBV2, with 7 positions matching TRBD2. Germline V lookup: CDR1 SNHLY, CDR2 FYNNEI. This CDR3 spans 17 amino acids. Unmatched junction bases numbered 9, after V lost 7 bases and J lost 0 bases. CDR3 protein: CASTRTSSASGANVLTF. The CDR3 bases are TGTGCCAGCACCCGGACTAGTAGTGCCTCTGGGGCCAACGTCCTGACTTTC.

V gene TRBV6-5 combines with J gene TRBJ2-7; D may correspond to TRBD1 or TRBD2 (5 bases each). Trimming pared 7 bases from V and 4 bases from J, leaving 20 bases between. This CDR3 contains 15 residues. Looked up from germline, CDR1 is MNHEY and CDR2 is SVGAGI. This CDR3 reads CASTQEIGGRYEQYF. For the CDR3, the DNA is TGTGCCAGCACCCAGGAGATTGGGGGTAGGTACGAGCAGTACTTC.

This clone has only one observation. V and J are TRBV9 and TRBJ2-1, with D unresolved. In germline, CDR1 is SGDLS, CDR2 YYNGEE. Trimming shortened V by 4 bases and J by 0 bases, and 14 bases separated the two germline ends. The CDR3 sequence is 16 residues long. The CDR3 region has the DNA TGTGCCAGCAGCCCATATACGACGAGCTCCTACAATGAGCAGTTCTTC. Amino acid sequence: CASSPYTTSSYNEQFF. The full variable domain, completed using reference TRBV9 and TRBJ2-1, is DSGVTQTPKHLITATGQRVTLRCSPRSGDLSVYWYQQSLDQGLQFLIQYYNGEERAKGNILERFSAQQFPDLHSELNLSSLELGDSALYFCASSPYTTSSYNEQFFGPGTRLTVL.

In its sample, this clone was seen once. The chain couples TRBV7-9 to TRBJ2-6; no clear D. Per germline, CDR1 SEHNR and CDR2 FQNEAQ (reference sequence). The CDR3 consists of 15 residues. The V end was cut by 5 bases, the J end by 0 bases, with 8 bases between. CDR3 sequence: CASSPVLSGANVLTF. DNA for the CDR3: TGTGCCAGCAGCCCGGTACTCTCTGGGGCCAACGTCCTGACTTTC. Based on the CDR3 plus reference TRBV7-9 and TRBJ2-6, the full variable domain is DTGVSQNPRHKITKRGQNVTFRCDPISEHNRLYWYRQTLGQGPEFLTYFQNEAQLEKSRLLSDRFSAERPKGSFSTLEIQRTEQGDSAMYLCASSPVLSGANVLTFGAGSRLTVL.

CDR3 region: CASSQNRQETQYF. The DNA of the CDR3 is TGCGCCAGCAGCCAGAACAGACAAGAGACCCAGTACTTC. The rearrangement uses TRBV4-1 and TRBJ2-5, with D unresolved. Germline CDR1 and CDR2: MGHRA and YSYEKL. V lost 3 bases to trimming and J lost 2 bases, with 7 bases between them. The CDR3 extends over 13 amino acids.

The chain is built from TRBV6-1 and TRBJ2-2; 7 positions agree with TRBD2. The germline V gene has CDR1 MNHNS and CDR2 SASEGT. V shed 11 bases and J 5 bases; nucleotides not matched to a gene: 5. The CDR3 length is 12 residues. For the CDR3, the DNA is TGTGCCGACCGGGGGGAAACCGGGGAGCTGTTTTTT. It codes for CADRGETGELFF.

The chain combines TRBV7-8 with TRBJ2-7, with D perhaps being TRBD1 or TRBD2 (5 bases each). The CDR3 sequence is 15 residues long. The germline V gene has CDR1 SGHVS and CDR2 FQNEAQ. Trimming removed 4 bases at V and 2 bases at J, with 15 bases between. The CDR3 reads CASSSGTGFTYEQYF. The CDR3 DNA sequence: TGTGCCAGCAGCTCGGGGACGGGATTCACCTACGAGCAGTACTTC. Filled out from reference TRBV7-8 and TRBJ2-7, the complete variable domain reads GAGVSQSPRYKVAKRGQDVALRCDPISGHVSLFWYQQALGQGPEFLTYFQNEAQLDKSGLPSDRFFAERPEGSVSTLKIQRTQQEDSAVYLCASSSGTGFTYEQYFGPGTRLTVT.

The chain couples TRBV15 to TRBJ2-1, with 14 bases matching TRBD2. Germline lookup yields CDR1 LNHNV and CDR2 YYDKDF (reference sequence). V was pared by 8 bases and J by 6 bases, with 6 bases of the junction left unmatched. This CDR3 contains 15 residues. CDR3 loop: CATQGGLAGVNEQFF. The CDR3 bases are TGTGCCACCCAGGGGGGACTAGCGGGAGTCAATGAGCAGTTCTTC.

The CDR3 region is CASSQVPGQTYEQYF. CDR3 bases: TGCGCCAGCAGCCAAGTACCGGGACAAACCTACGAGCAGTACTTC. This sequence joins TRBV4-1 and TRBJ2-7, with D possibly TRBD1 on 6 matching bases. CDR1 MGHRA and CDR2 YSYEKL come from the germline V gene. V was cut by 1 base and J by 2 bases, with 12 bases left in between. CDR3 length equals 15 residues.

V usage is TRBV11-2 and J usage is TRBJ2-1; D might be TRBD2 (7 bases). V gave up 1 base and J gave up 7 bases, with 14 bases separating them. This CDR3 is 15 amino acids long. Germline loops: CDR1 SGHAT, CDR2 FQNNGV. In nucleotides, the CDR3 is TGTGCCAGCAGCTTAGTCGTCGGGGGGCGGAATGAGCAGTTCTTC. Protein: CASSLVVGGRNEQFF.

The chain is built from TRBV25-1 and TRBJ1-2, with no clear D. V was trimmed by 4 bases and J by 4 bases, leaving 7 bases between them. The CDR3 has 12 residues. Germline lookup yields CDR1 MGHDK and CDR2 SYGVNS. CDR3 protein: CASSVGPYGYTF. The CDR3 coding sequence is TGTGCCAGCAGTGTAGGACCCTATGGCTACACCTTC.

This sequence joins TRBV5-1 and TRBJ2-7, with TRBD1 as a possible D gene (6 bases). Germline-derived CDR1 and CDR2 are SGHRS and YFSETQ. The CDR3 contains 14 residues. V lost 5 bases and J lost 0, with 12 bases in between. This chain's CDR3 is CASSLTGSSYEQYF. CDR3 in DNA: TGCGCCAGCAGTCTCACAGGGAGCTCCTACGAGCAGTACTTC.

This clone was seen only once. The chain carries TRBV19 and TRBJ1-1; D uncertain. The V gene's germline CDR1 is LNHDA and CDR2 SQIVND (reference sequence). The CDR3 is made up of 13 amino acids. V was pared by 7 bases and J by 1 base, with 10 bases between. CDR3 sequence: CASTLGKNTEAFF. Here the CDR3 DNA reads TGTGCCAGTACCTTGGGGAAGAACACTGAAGCTTTCTTT.

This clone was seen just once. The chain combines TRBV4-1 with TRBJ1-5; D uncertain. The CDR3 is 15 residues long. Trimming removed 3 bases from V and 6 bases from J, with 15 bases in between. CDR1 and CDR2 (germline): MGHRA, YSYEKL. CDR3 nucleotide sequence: TGCGCCAGCAGCCAGGATCCGGGCTTCAGTCAGCCCCAGCATTTT. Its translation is CASSQDPGFSQPQHF.

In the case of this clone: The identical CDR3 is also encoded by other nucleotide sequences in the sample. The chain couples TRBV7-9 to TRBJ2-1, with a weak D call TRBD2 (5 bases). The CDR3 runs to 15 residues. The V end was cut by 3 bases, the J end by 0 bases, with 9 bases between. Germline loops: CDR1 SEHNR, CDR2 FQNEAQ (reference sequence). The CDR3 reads CASSFSGSSYNEQFF. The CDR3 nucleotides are TGTGCCAGCAGCTTTTCGGGGAGCTCCTACAATGAGCAGTTCTTC.

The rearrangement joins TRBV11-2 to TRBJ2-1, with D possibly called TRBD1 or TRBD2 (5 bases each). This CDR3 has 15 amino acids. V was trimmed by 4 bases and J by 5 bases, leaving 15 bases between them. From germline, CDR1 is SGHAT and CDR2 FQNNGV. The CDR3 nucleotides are TGTGCCAGCAGCTCCTACGCTTGGGGACACAATGAGCAGTTCTTC. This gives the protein CASSSYAWGHNEQFF.